What follows are 8 T cell receptor beta chains derived from one specimen sequenced in a study of T cells in women clearing cervical HPV infection. Sequencing was performed with immunoSEQ multiplex PCR; in TCRdb, only in-frame clones are kept and a portion is missing. The data include under 45,000 clones; the top ten clones carry around 7%. Sequences were obtained from blood buffy coat. Receptors were obtained from a woman between 18 and 70 years old with a cervical HPV16 infection that either progressed to CIN3+ or cleared (not recorded which).

In the case of this clone: From the germline J gene comes the end of the CDR3, since the read stops 3 residues before it. The chain employs TRBV19 and TRBJ2-1, with a weak D call TRBD2 (6 bases). The CDR3 is 15 amino acids. V shed 6 bases and J shed 6 bases, with 18 bases lying between them. The V gene's germline CDR1 is LNHDA and CDR2 SQIVND (reference sequence). CDR3 DNA, as far as it was read: TGTGCCAGTAGATCTCCCCGGAGGGCCGGCAATGAG. It codes for CASRSPRRAGNE. The entire CDR3 protein reads CASRSPRRAGNEQFF.

A word on this clone: Sequencing ends 3 residues short of the CDR3 end; the germline J gene provides the rest. J is TRBJ2-2 and V is TRBV7-3; the D gene is possibly TRBD1 (5 bases). With 2 bases removed from V and 7 bases from J, the gap between germline ends came to 14 bases. The CDR3 totals 15 residues. From germline, CDR1 is SGHTA and CDR2 FQGTGA. The covered CDR3 bases are TGTGCCAGCAGCTTACAGGGTGATGAAATCGGGGAG. It specifies CASSLQGDEIGE. The full CDR3 protein reads CASSLQGDEIGELFF.

On this clone: The CDR3 goes on 3 residues after the read ends, and that part is filled in from the germline J gene. V is TRBV7-6 and J is TRBJ1-1; D remains ambiguous. Germline CDR1 is SGHVS and CDR2 is FNYEAQ. The V end lost 6 bases, the J end lost 4 bases, and 12 bases lay between the germline ends. This CDR3 is built from 13 residues. Here the CDR3 reads CASSSRPGTEAFF. The sequenced part of the CDR3 DNA is TGTGCCAGCAGTTCGAGGCCAGGCACTGAA. The entire variable domain, with the rest obtained from reference TRBV7-6 and TRBJ1-1, is as follows: GAGVSQSPRYKVTKRGQDVALRCDPISGHVSLYWYRQALGQGPEFLTYFNYEAQQDKSGLPNDRFSAERPEGSISTLTIQRTEQRDSAMYRCASSSRPGTEAFFGQGTRLTVV.

On this clone: The sequence runs out 3 residues before the end of the CDR3; the remainder is reconstructed from the germline J gene. V is TRBV20-1 and J is TRBJ1-5; D unresolved. The germline CDR1 and CDR2 sequences are DFQATT and SNEGSKA (reference sequence). The V gene lost 3 bases and the J gene lost 3 bases, with 12 bases spanning the gap. The CDR3 totals 14 residues. The CDR3 sequence is CSASASYTNQPQHF. Incomplete CDR3 DNA: TGCAGTGCTAGTGCTTCCTATACCAATCAGCCC.

About this clone: Sequencing ends 3 residues short of the CDR3 end; the germline J gene provides the rest. V gene TRBV6-4 combines with J gene TRBJ2-7; the match to TRBD1 covers 7 bases. Germline V lookup: CDR1 MRHNA, CDR2 SNTAGT. The ends lost 0 bases at V and 0 bases at J; junction bases unmatched: 11. The CDR3 runs to 18 residues. The CDR3 bases that were read are TGTGCCAGCAGTGACTCGAGAGCAGCAGGGGGTGTCTCCTACGAG. Amino acids: CASSDSRAAGGVSYE. The whole CDR3 is CASSDSRAAGGVSYEQYF.

With regard to this clone: The read falls 3 residues short of the CDR3 end, and the missing part is taken from the germline J gene. The J gene is TRBJ1-1, the V gene TRBV7-8; D is uncertain. The CDR3 length is 15 residues. Trimming cost V 5 bases and J 1 base, with 14 bases left between them. Germline V gives CDR1 SGHVS, CDR2 FQNEAQ. The CDR3 bases that were read are TGTGCCAGCAGCCTAGGCGCCCGTACGAACACTGAA. Translated: CASSLGARTNTE. The entire CDR3 is CASSLGARTNTEAFF.

Note on this clone: The missing CDR3 end, 3 residues past where the read stops, is filled in from the germline J gene. The genes are TRBV19 and TRBJ2-3; D is uncertain. Germline values: CDR1 LNHDA, CDR2 SQIVND (reference sequence). The CDR3 extends over 14 amino acids. CDR3 DNA, as far as it was read: TGTGCCAGTAGTATAGTAGGGCAGAAAGAGACG. Its protein is CASSIVGQKET. The full CDR3 sequence reads CASSIVGQKETQYF.

On this clone itself: The CDR3 end lies 3 residues beyond the end of the read and is filled in from the germline J gene. The chain couples TRBV5-1 to TRBJ2-2; 10 bases fit TRBD2. CDR1 and CDR2 from the germline V gene are SGHRS and YFSETQ. Trimming took 3 bases from V and 4 from J; bases not matched to a gene: 9. This CDR3 region has 17 residues. CDR3 in amino acids: CASSSLERGGSTGELFF. CDR3 bases read: TGCGCCAGCAGCTCACTGGAGCGGGGGGGCAGCACCGGGGAG. The full variable domain, its missing parts supplied by reference TRBV5-1 and TRBJ2-2, is KAGVTQTPRYLIKTRGQQVTLSCSPISGHRSVSWYQQTPGQGLQFLFEYFSETQRNKGNFPGRFSGRQFSNSRSEMNVSTLELGDSALYLCASSSLERGGSTGELFFGEGSRLTVL.